This T cell receptor (beta chain) was observed in a study of T cells in localized non-small cell lung cancer. Notes on the study in general: Uninvolved adjacent lung, not tumor, had the highest T cell clonality. In adjacent lung appeared a median 57 of the top 100 tumor clones.

Profiling relied on immunoSEQ multiplex PCR, and the TCRdb table lists in-frame clones only, not all of them. This sample has fewer than 25,000 clones, with 75% to 90% found just once. About this clone: As yet, its antigen is unknown.

The clonotype originates from a male donor older than 55 with stage II squamous cell lung carcinoma. The source was peripheral blood, collected before any cancer treatment.

The chain's CDR3 is CASSGGRRWYEQYF. CDR3 nucleotide sequence: TGCGCCAGCAGTGGAGGTCGGAGGTGGTACGAGCAGTACTTC. V and J are TRBV10-1 and TRBJ2-7; TRBD2 might be the D (5 bases). This CDR3 is built from 14 residues. The germline CDR1 and CDR2 sequences are WNHNN and SYGVQD (reference sequence). The V gene lost 4 bases and the J gene lost 4 bases, with 14 bases spanning the gap.